The 21 T cell receptor beta chains below were found in one sample sequenced in a study of blood T cell repertoires in COVID-19. The table came from immunoSEQ multiplex PCR; TCRdb's copy has only in-frame clones and leaves some out. The sample records about 160,000 clones, about 88% being singletons. Sequencing was done on a sample of peripheral blood. The receptors originated from a man aged 40-49 years with acute or convalescent COVID-19.

The gene calls are TRBV6-5 and TRBJ2-7; D is ambiguous. V was cut by 5 bases and J by 11 bases, with 19 bases left in between. CDR1 and CDR2 from the germline V gene are MNHEY and SVGAGI. This CDR3 has 13 residues. The CDR3 sequence: CASSQKQGLGEYF. The CDR3 nucleotides are TGTGCCAGCAGTCAGAAACAAGGTCTTGGAGAGTACTTC.

This clone came up a few times. This rearrangement joins TRBV2 to TRBJ2-3, with D perhaps matching TRBD1 (5 bases). The germline CDR1 and CDR2 sequences are SNHLY and FYNNEI. The CDR3 covers 13 residues. V gave up 4 bases and J gave up 0 bases, with 5 bases separating them. The CDR3: CASSGQSTDTQYF. The CDR3 DNA follows: TGTGCCAGCAGTGGACAGAGCACAGATACGCAGTATTTT. Looking up the rest from reference TRBV2 and TRBJ2-3 gives the full variable domain: EPEVTQTPSHQVTQMGQEVILRCVPISNHLYFYWYRQILGQKVEFLVSFYNNEISEKSEIFDDQFSVERPDGSNFTLKIRSTKLEDSAMYFCASSGQSTDTQYFGPGTRLTVL.

The chain is built from TRBV30 and TRBJ2-7, with D unresolved. The CDR3 is 11 residues long. Germline lookup yields CDR1 GTSNPN and CDR2 SVGIG (reference sequence). Between the trimmed V and J ends, which lost 3 bases and 6 bases, there was a span of 9 bases. The CDR3 DNA sequence: TGTGCCTGGAGCGAGCCGCTCGAGCAGTACTTC. Its protein product is CAWSEPLEQYF. The whole variable domain, remainder taken from reference TRBV30 and TRBJ2-7, is SQTIHQWPATLVQPVGSPLSLECTVEGTSNPNLYWYRQAAGRGLQLLFYSVGIGQISSEVPQNLSASRPQDRQFILSSKKLLLSDSGFYLCAWSEPLEQYFGPGTRLTVT.

The V gene is TRBV14, the J gene TRBJ1-6; possible D gene TRBD1, 5 bases. V was shortened by 1 base and J by 13 bases, with 14 bases between the two germline ends. Germline V CDR1 and CDR2: SGHDN, FVKESK. This CDR3 has 14 residues. CDR3 coding DNA: TGTGCCAGCAGCCAAGGGGGCAGCCTACGGCCCCTCCACTTT. Translation: CASSQGGSLRPLHF.

J is TRBJ1-5 and V is TRBV27, with a tentative D call TRBD1 (6 bases). CDR1 and CDR2 (germline): MNHEY, SMNVEV (reference sequence). CDR3 length: 15 residues. Trimming pared 6 bases from V and 2 bases from J, leaving 14 bases between. The CDR3 here is CASRNRDGRNQPQHF. In nucleotides, the CDR3 is TGTGCCAGCAGAAACAGGGATGGTCGCAATCAGCCCCAGCATTTT.

The chain combines TRBV5-4 with TRBJ1-3, with 9 bases lining up with TRBD1. The CDR3 consists of 14 residues. V was clipped by 3 bases and J by 4 bases; unmatched bases: 2. In germline, CDR1 is SGHNT, CDR2 YYREEE (reference sequence). This CDR3 reads CASSSTGGGNTIYF. The CDR3, as DNA: TGTGCCAGCAGCTCGACAGGGGGAGGAAACACCATATATTTT. Together with reference TRBV5-4 and TRBJ1-3, the CDR3 gives the full variable domain: ETGVTQSPTHLIKTRGQQVTLRCSSQSGHNTVSWYQQALGQGPQFIFQYYREEENGRGNFPPRFSGLQFPNYSSELNVNALELDDSALYLCASSSTGGGNTIYFGEGSWLTVV.

The J gene is TRBJ2-7, the V gene TRBV7-9, with 8 bases lining up with TRBD1. This CDR3 region has 14 residues. After removal of 5 bases from V and 3 bases from J, the junction contained 6 bases not matched to a gene. Looked up from germline, CDR1 is SEHNR and CDR2 is FQNEAQ (reference sequence). This CDR3 is CASSIGQGSYEQYF. The CDR3 region has the DNA TGTGCCAGCAGCATTGGACAGGGAAGCTACGAGCAGTACTTC.

J is TRBJ2-7 and V is TRBV6-5; D is possibly TRBD2 (6 bases). There are 13 residues in the CDR3. V lost 6 bases, J lost 7 bases, and 16 bases lay in between. CDR1 and CDR2 (germline): MNHEY, SVGAGI. The CDR3 DNA reads TGTGCCAGCAGCCGTCTGGGGGGTGGAGAGCAGTACTTC. It encodes CASSRLGGGEQYF.

The chain recombines TRBV7-2 with TRBJ1-1, with 7 bases identical to TRBD1. The ends lost 5 bases at V and 3 bases at J; junction bases unmatched: 9. Germline V CDR1 and CDR2: SGHTA, FQGNSA. This CDR3 spans 15 amino acids. The CDR3 nucleotides are TGTGCCAGCAGCCCGCAACAGGGGTGGGACACTGAAGCTTTCTTT. This gives the protein CASSPQQGWDTEAFF.

The genes are TRBV11-2 and TRBJ2-7; 15 bases align to TRBD2. Germline CDR1 and CDR2: SGHAT and FQNNGV. V was pared by 10 bases and J by 3 bases, with 7 bases of the junction left unmatched. This CDR3 region has 15 residues. DNA for the CDR3: TGTGCCACCGGGACTAGCGGGGGGCCTGACTACGAGCAGTACTTC. Protein sequence: CATGTSGGPDYEQYF.

This chain's CDR3 is CASSRTAFSGNTIYF. The CDR3 bases are TGTGCCAGCAGCCGGACAGCATTCTCTGGAAACACCATATATTTT. This chain joins TRBV3-1 (or the pseudogene TRBV3-2) and TRBJ1-3, with a weak D call TRBD1 (6 bases). Germline V CDR1 and CDR2: LGHDT, YNNKEL (reference sequence). V lost 4 bases and J lost 0, with 10 bases in between. This CDR3 region has 15 residues.

This chain uses TRBV30 with TRBJ1-2; perhaps TRBD1 as D (5 bases). CDR1 is GTSNPN, CDR2 SVGIG, per germline (reference sequence). Trimming took off 5 bases at V and 4 bases at J, with 14 bases between the two ends. The CDR3 has 13 residues. This CDR3 reads CAWSRDLLYGYTF. DNA for the CDR3: TGTGCCTGGTCCAGGGATCTTCTCTATGGCTACACCTTC.

The V and J genes are TRBV5-1 and TRBJ2-6, with TRBD1 matching over 8 bases. V shed 2 bases and J 1 base; nucleotides not matched to a gene: 8. CDR1 and CDR2 (germline): SGHRS, YFSETQ. This CDR3 has 18 amino acids. The CDR3 sequence is CASSFGSGGYSGANVLTF. The DNA for the CDR3 is TGCGCCAGCAGCTTTGGCTCAGGGGGCTATTCTGGGGCCAACGTCCTGACTTTC.

The V gene is TRBV5-1, the J gene TRBJ2-7, with 7 bases that match TRBD1. The CDR3 is 14 amino acids. The germline V gene encodes CDR1 SGHRS and CDR2 YFSETQ. V lost 3 bases to trimming and J lost 4 bases; unmatched junction nucleotides: 7. CDR3 region: CASSSQGDSYEQYF. The CDR3, as DNA: TGCGCCAGCAGCTCCCAGGGGGACAGTTACGAGCAGTACTTC.

The chain couples TRBV29-1 to TRBJ1-1, with 9 nucleotides matching TRBD1. The V segment lost 6 bases and the J segment 9 bases; nucleotides outside the gene matches: 11. The CDR3 runs 13 residues. Germline CDR1 is SQVTM and CDR2 is ANQGSEA. The CDR3, as DNA: TGCAGCGTACCCGGGACAGGGATTATTAAAGCTTTCTTT. Translated, it gives CSVPGTGIIKAFF.

The V and J genes are TRBV19 and TRBJ2-7; D possibly corresponds to TRBD2 (5 bases). The CDR3 contains 13 residues. The V gene lost 5 bases and the J gene lost 1 base, with 9 bases spanning the gap. CDR1 is LNHDA and CDR2 is SQIVND in the germline V gene (reference sequence). CDR3 bases: TGTGCCAGTAGTTTCCGGACTTCCTACGAGCAGTACTTC. The encoded protein is CASSFRTSYEQYF.

The J gene is TRBJ2-7, the V gene TRBV5-4; 7 bases fit TRBD1. CDR3 size: 15 residues. J gave up 3 bases and V 4 bases, and 10 bases lay outside the gene matches. Per germline, CDR1 SGHNT and CDR2 YYREEE (reference sequence). The CDR3 nucleotides read TGTGCCAGCAGCACCGCCGGGACAGTAAACTACGAGCAGTACTTC. Translation: CASSTAGTVNYEQYF.

This clone appeared once. The rearrangement links TRBV29-1 to TRBJ1-2; no firm D call. The CDR3 length is 13 residues. Germline values: CDR1 SQVTM, CDR2 ANQGSEA. The V and J ends lost 0 bases and 6 bases respectively, with 11 bases between them. The CDR3: CSVEDRGYNGYTF. CDR3 sequence (DNA): TGCAGCGTTGAAGATCGCGGGTATAATGGCTACACCTTC.

J is TRBJ2-7 and V is TRBV7-2; 7 bases are shared with TRBD2. J was trimmed by 3 bases and V by 6 bases; bases with no gene match: 11. The CDR3 sequence is 15 residues long. Germline CDR1 reads SGHTA; CDR2 reads FQGNSA. The CDR3 region is CASSIGAGVSYEQYF. The CDR3 region has the DNA TGTGCCAGCAGTATAGGGGCGGGGGTTAGCTACGAGCAGTACTTC.

The chain links TRBV6-5 to TRBJ2-2, with 7 bases aligning to TRBD1. CDR1 and CDR2 from the germline V gene are MNHEY and SVGAGI. V was clipped by 0 bases and J by 7 bases; unmatched bases: 2. The CDR3 has 14 residues. CDR3 in amino acids: CASSYSGGDGELFF. Here the CDR3 DNA reads TGTGCCAGCAGTTACTCAGGGGGCGACGGGGAGCTGTTTTTT.

The chain has TRBV5-4 and TRBJ2-3, with 11 bases identical to TRBD1. The germline V gene has CDR1 SGHNT and CDR2 YYREEE (reference sequence). The junction had 6 bases not matched to a gene; V was cut back by 5 bases and J by 4 bases. The CDR3 is 15 amino acids. CDR3 amino acids: CASRSGTGGADTQYF. The CDR3 nucleotides read TGTGCCAGCAGATCCGGGACAGGGGGAGCAGATACGCAGTATTTT.